This TCR beta chain was captured in a study of cytomegalovirus exposure and HLA in healthy donors (TCRdb year 2017). The study in broad terms: According to a later analysis, one platform produced both the 110 or so validation repertoires and the 670 or so repertoires of the first cohort. The study aimed to test whether cataloging public T cell receptors could reveal signatures of past pathogen exposure. Besides the first cohort of approximately 710 subjects, a separate validation cohort made up of roughly 120 different subjects was used. The study combined high-throughput TCR immunosequencing, statistical association of individual TCRs with disease status, and machine learning to predict cytomegalovirus infection status.

The method was the immunoSEQ multiplex PCR assay. Per the original workflow: A statistical classification framework was built to diagnose cytomegalovirus status from the catalog of TCR beta chain sequences. TCRdb re-hosts the immuneACCESS table, in-frame sequences only. Its copies lack some clones; in the studies checked, an unresolved V gene accounts for under half of them, and the cause for the rest is not known. That table furnishes V, J and clone size, whereas the DNA furnished D and trimming. The sample table lists about 130,000 clones, approximately 91% of them with a count of one. The ten biggest clones cover 2% to 2.5% of the sample. This clone has more than one count but fewer than ten. Its antigen is still unknown. The record has no base qualities; no much larger clone is one base away. Donors formed part of the validation cohort, which comprised about 120 subjects and was distinct from the first cohort of several hundred subjects.

General findings and caveats noted by the study authors: According to the authors, the approach could potentially be generalized to other disease states and immunological phenotypes. A few of the identified cytomegalovirus-associated TCR beta chains were confirmed in vitro to be specific for cytomegalovirus antigens. The classifier was reported to diagnose cytomegalovirus status with high specificity and sensitivity in both the original and validation cohorts. The study gave a list of about 160 TCR beta chains associated with cytomegalovirus. A later analysis had no HLA typing for the validation cohort, so co-occurrence there was scored across all 110 or so repertoires. In a later analysis, TCRs clustered in the first cohort were found to also tend to co-occur in the 130 or so validation repertoires, with 85% to 95% of cluster scores above 0. Most TCR sequences were seen in very few donors, while some public TCRs were found in many individuals.

This clonotype was obtained from a woman between 18 and 30 years old in good health and CMV-seronegative. The sample taken for sequencing was PBMCs.

In nucleotide form, the sequence is TGCGCCAGCAGCCAAGATCGGCCTAGCGGGAGCTACGAGCAGTACTTC. The resulting protein is CASSQDRPSGSYEQYF. Rearrangement joined TRBV4-1 to TRBJ2-7; the junction holds 10 bases that match TRBD2. The junction shows trimming of 0 bases on V and 3 bases on J, and the gene matches do not reach 5 bases of it. Its CDR3 holds 16 amino acids, cysteine through phenylalanine. Left in the record is the CDR3 DNA by itself, 48 bases read in frame from the first base. The germline V gene sets CDR1 to MGHRA and CDR2 to YSYEKL.